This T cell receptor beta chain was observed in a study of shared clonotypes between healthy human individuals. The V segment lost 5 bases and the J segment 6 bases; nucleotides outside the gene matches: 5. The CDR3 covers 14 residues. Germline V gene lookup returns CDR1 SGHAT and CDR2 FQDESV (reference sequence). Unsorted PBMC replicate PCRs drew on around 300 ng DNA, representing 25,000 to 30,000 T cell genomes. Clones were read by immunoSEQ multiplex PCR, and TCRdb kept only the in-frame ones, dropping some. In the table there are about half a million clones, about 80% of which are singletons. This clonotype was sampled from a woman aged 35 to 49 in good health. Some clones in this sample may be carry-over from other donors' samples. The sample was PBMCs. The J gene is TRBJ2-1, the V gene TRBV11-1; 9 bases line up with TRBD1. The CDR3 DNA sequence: TGTGCCAGCAGCGCTTACAGGGGGCGCAATGAGCAGTTCTTC. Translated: CASSAYRGRNEQFF.